The clone carrying this TCR beta chain is a singleton in its sample. What it binds is unknown. The method was immunoSEQ multiplex PCR; TCRdb's version includes in-frame clones alone and lacks a portion of them. The sample lists tens of thousands of clones, approximately 84% seen once, with around 0.5% in the top ten. The data originate from a study of graft-versus-host responses after intestinal transplantation. Study-level information: Tacrolimus plus steroids were given to all recipients for approximately three years, preceded by anti-thymocyte globulin induction. Study-level results: Detection of GvH clones occurred in recipient marrow, and some had their first appearance in ileum or blood. Allograft clonal ratios (graft-versus-host to host-versus-graft) were high in patients who had graft-donor T cell macrochimerism.

V was clipped by 5 bases and J by 3 bases, with 7 bases between them. Germline V CDR1 and CDR2: MNHNY, SVGAGI (reference sequence). There are 12 residues in the CDR3. The TCR was taken from a human donor who was the organ donor for an intestinal transplant. The V call is TRBV6-6, the J call TRBJ1-2, with D possibly matching TRBD1 (6 bases). The specimen was unstimulated CD4+ T cells sorted from spleen or lymph node cells, collected before transplant. This CDR3 is CASSHRDYGYTF. The CDR3 DNA is TGTGCCAGCAGTCACAGGGACTATGGCTACACCTTC.